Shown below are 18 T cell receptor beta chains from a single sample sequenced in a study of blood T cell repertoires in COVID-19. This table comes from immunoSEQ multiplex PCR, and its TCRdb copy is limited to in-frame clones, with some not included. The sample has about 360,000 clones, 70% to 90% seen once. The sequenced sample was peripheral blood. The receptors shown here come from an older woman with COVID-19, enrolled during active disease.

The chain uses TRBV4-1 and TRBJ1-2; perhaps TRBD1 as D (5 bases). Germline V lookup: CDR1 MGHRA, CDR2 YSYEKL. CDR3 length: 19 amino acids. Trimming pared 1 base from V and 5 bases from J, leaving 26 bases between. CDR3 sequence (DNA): TGCGCCAGCAGCCAAGCGGTTCCTCATCCTGGGACTGGAAGGTATGGCTACACCTTC. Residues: CASSQAVPHPGTGRYGYTF.

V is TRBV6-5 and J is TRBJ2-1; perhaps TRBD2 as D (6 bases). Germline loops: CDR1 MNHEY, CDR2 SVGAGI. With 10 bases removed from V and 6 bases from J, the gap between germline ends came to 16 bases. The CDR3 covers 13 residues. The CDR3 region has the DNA TGTGCCACCTCGAGGAGGGTTGGCAATGAGCAGTTCTTC. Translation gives CATSRRVGNEQFF.

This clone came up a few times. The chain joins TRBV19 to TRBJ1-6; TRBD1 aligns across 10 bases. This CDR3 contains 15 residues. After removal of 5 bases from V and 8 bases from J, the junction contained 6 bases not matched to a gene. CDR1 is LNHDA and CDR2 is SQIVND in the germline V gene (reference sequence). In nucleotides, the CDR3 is TGTGCCAGTAGTCCCGGACAGGGGGATGATTCACCCCTCCACTTT. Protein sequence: CASSPGQGDDSPLHF.

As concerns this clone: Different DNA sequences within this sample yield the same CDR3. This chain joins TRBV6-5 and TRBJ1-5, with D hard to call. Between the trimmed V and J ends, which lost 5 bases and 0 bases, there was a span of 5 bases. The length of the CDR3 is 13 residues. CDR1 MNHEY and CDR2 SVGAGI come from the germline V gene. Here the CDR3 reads CASSPYSNQPQHF. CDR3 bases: TGTGCCAGCAGTCCCTATAGCAATCAGCCCCAGCATTTT.

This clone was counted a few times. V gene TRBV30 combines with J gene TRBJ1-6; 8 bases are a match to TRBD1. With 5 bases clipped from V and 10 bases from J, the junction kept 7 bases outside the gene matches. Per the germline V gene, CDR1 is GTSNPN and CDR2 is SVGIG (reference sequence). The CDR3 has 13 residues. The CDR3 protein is CAWRGQGQSPLHF. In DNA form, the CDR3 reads TGTGCCTGGCGCGGACAGGGACAATCACCCCTCCACTTT.

The CDR3 DNA is TGCGCCAGCAGCCTTCAGGGTGGGTCCGGGACCCAGTACTTC. Translating gives CASSLQGGSGTQYF. The chain joins TRBV5-1 to TRBJ2-5, with a weak D call TRBD1 (5 bases). This CDR3 is 14 amino acids long. Germline V CDR1 and CDR2: SGHRS, YFSETQ. Between the trimmed V and J ends, which lost 4 bases and 7 bases, there was a span of 17 bases.

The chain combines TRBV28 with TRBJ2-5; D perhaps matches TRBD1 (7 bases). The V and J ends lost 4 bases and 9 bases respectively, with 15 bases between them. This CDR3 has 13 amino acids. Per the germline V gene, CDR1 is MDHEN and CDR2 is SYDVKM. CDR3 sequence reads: CASSSGQREAQYF. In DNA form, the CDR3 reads TGTGCCAGCAGTTCGGGACAGAGGGAGGCCCAGTACTTC.

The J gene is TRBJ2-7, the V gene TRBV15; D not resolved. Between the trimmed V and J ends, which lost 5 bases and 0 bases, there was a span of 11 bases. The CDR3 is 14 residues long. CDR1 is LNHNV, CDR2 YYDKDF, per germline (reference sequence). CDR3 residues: CATSLSGPSYEQYF. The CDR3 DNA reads TGTGCCACCAGCCTCTCCGGTCCCTCCTACGAGCAGTACTTC.

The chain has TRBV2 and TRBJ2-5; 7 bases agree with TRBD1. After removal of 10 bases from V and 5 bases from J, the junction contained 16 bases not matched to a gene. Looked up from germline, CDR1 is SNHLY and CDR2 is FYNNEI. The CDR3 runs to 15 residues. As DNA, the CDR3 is TGTGCCACCCAGGGGAAAACAGGGGTACAGGAGACCCAGTACTTC. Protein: CATQGKTGVQETQYF.

The CDR3 DNA reads as TGTGCCAGCAGTGAAACCCCAGGGGCTTTCCAAGAGACCCAGTACTTC. Its protein is CASSETPGAFQETQYF. The chain couples TRBV2 to TRBJ2-5; D is possibly TRBD1 (6 bases). Looked up from germline, CDR1 is SNHLY and CDR2 is FYNNEI. The ends were cut back, 2 bases at V and 1 base at J, with 14 bases in the middle. CDR3 length: 16 residues.

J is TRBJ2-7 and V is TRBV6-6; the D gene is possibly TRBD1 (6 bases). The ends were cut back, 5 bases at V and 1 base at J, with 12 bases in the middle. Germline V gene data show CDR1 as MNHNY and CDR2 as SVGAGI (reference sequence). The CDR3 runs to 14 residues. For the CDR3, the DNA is TGTGCCAGCAGTCCCGGGACACCATCCTACGAGCAGTACTTC. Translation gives CASSPGTPSYEQYF.

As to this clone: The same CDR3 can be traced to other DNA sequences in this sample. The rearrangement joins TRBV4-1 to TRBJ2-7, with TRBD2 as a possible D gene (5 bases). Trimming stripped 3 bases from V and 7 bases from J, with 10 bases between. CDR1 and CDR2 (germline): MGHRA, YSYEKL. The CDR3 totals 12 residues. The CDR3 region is CASSHGVGEQYF. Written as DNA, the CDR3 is TGCGCCAGCAGCCACGGGGTCGGGGAGCAGTACTTC.

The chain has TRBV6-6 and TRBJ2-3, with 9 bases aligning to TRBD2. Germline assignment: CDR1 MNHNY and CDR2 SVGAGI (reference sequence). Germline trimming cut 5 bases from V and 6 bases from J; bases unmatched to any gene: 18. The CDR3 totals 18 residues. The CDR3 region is CASSPERLAGWSMDTQYF. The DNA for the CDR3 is TGTGCCAGCAGTCCTGAACGTCTAGCGGGGTGGTCGATGGATACGCAGTATTTT.

CDR3 nucleotide sequence: TGTGCCAGCAGTTTAAGACAGACCTCTGGGGCCAACGTCCTGACTTTC. It yields the protein CASSLRQTSGANVLTF. V is TRBV6-5 and J is TRBJ2-6; TRBD1 is a possible D gene (5 bases). The germline V gene has CDR1 MNHEY and CDR2 SVGAGI. Trimming cost V 4 bases and J 0 bases, with 10 bases left between them. The CDR3 is 16 residues long.

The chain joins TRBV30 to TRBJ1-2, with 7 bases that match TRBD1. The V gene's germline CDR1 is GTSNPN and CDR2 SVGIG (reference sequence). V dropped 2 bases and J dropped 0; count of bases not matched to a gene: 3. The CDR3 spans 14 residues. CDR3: CAWSRDSTNYGYTF. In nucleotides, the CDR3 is TGTGCCTGGAGTCGGGACAGTACTAACTATGGCTACACCTTC.

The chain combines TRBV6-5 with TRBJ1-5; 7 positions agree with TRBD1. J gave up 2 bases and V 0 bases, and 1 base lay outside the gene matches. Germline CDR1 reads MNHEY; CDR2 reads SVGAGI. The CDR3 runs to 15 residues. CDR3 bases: TGTGCCAGCAGTTACTCTGGACAGGGCAATCAGCCCCAGCATTTT. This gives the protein CASSYSGQGNQPQHF.

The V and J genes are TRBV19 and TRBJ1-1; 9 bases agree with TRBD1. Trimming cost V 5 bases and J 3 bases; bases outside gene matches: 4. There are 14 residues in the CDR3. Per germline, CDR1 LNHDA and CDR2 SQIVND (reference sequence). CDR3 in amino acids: CASSLRTGDTEAFF. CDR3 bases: TGTGCCAGTAGTCTCCGGACAGGGGACACTGAAGCTTTCTTT.

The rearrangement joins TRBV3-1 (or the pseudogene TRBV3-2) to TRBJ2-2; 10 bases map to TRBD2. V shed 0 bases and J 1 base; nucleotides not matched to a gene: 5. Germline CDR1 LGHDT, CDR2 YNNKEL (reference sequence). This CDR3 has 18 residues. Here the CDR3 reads CASSQEMASGRNTGELFF. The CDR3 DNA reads TGTGCCAGCAGCCAAGAGATGGCTAGCGGGAGGAACACCGGGGAGCTGTTTTTT.